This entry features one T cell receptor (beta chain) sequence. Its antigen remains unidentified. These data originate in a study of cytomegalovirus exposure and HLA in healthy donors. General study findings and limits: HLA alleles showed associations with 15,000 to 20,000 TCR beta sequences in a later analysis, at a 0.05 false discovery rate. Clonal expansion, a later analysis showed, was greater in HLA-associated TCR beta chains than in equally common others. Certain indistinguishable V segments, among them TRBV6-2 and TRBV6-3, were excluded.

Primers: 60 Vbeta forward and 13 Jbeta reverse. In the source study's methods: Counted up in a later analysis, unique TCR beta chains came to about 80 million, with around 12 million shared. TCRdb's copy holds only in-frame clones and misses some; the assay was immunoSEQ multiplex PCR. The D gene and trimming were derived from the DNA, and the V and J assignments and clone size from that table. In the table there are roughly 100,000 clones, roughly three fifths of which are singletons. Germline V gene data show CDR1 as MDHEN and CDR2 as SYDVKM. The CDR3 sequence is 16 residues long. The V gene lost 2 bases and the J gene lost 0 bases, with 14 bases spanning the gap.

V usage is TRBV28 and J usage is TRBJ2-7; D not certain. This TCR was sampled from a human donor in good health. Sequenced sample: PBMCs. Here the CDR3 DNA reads TGTGCCAGCAGTTTAAGTCGCGGCGGATTCTCCTACGAGCAGTACTTC. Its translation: CASSLSRGGFSYEQYF.